This T cell receptor (beta chain) was observed in a study of post-analysis software for immune sequencing data. Looking at the study overall: Patients with relapsing-remitting, secondary progressive and progressive-relapsing multiple sclerosis courses were all represented. Study results and limitations: Significantly decreased normalized Chao1 diversity was recorded for multiple sclerosis patients relative to controls. F measure showed strong co-clustering of same-batch samples.

Unique molecular identifiers were built into the TCR beta cDNA libraries. Starting from about 0.98 to 11 million T cells, the study yielded approximately 500,000 cDNA molecules. MiXCR, applied by TCRdb to the PCR reads, yields one record per CDR3 protein. In the table there are more than 450,000 distinct CDR3 sequences, 40% to 50% of which are singletons. Details on this clonotype: What it recognizes is unknown.

This clonotype was sampled from a girl aged 10-17 years with multiple sclerosis. The specimen was blood.

The CDR3 protein is CASSVDGSYEQYF. The CDR3 coding sequence is TGTGCCAGCAGCGTAGACGGCTCCTACGAGCAGTACTTC. This chain uses TRBV9 with TRBJ2-7; D gene unclear. Germline loops: CDR1 SGDLS, CDR2 YYNGEE. V was shortened by 0 bases and J by 0 bases, with 4 bases between the two germline ends. This CDR3 contains 13 residues.